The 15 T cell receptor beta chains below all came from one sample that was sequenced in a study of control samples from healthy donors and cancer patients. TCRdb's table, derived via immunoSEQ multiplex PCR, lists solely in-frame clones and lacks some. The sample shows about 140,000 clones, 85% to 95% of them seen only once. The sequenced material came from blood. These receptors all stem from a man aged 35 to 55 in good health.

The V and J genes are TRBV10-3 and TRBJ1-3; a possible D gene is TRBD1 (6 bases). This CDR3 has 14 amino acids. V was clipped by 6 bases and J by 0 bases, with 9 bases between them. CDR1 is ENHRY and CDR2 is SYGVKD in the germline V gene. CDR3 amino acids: CAIRKDSSGNTIYF. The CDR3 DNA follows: TGTGCCATCAGAAAGGACAGCTCTGGAAACACCATATATTTT.

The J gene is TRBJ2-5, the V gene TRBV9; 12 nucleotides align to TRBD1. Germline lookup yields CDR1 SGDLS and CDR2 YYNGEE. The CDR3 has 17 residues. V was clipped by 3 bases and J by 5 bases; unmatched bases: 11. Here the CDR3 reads CASSATPGQGAGETQYF. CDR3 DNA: TGTGCCAGCAGCGCAACCCCGGGACAGGGGGCGGGGGAGACCCAGTACTTC.

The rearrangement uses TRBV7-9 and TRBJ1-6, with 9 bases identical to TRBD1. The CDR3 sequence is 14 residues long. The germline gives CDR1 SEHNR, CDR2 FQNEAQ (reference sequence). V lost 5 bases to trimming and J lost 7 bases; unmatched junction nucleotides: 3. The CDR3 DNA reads TGTGCCAGCAGCGCCGGGACAGGGAATTCACCCCTCCACTTT. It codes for CASSAGTGNSPLHF.

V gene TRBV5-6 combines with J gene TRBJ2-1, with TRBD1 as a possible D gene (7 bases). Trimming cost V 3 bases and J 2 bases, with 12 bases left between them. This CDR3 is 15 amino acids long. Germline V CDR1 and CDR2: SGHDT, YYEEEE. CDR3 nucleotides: TGTGCCAGCAGCTCACAGGGGACTGCCTACAATGAGCAGTTCTTC. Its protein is CASSSQGTAYNEQFF.

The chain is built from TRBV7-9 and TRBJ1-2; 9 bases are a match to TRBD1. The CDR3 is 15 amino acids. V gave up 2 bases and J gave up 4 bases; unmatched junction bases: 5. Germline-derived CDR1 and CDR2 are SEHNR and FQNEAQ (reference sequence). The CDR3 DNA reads TGTGCCAGCAGCTTAATCGAGACAGGGGGCTATGGCTACACCTTC. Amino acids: CASSLIETGGYGYTF.

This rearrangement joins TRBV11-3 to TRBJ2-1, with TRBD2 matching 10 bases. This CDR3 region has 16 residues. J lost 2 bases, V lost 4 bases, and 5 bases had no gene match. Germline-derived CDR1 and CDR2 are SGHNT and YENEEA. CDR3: CASSSKRGGAYNEQFF. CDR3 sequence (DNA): TGTGCCAGCAGCTCCAAGCGGGGGGGCGCCTACAATGAGCAGTTCTTC.

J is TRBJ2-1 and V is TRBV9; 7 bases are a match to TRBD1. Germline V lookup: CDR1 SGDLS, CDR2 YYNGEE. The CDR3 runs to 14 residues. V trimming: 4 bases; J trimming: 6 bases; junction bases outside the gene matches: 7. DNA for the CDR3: TGTGCCAGCAGCCCCCGAGGACAGGCCAATGAGCAGTTCTTC. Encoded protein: CASSPRGQANEQFF.

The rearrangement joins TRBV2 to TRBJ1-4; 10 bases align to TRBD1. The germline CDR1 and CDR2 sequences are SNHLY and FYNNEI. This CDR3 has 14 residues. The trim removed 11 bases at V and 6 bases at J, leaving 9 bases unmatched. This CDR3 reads CAGRTGGTYEKLFF. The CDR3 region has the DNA TGTGCCGGTCGGACAGGGGGTACCTATGAAAAACTGTTTTTT.

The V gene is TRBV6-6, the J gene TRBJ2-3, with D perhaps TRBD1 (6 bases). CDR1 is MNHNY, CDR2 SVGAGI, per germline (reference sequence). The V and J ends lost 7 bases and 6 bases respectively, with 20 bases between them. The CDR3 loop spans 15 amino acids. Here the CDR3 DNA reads TGTGCCAGCAACCCCCAGGACAGTGACCTGGATACGCAGTATTTT. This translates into CASNPQDSDLDTQYF.

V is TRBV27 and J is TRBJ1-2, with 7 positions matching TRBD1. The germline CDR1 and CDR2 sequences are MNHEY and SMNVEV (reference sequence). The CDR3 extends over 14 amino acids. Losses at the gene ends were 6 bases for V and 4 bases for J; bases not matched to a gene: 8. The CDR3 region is CASRRQGGGYGYTF. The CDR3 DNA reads TGTGCCAGCAGACGACAGGGAGGTGGCTATGGCTACACCTTC.

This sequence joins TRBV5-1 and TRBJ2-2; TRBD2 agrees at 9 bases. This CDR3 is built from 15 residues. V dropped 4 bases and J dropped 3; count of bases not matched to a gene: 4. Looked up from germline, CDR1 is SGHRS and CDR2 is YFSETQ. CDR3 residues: CASSLGLAHTGELFF. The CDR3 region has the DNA TGCGCCAGCAGCCTGGGACTAGCACACACCGGGGAGCTGTTTTTT.

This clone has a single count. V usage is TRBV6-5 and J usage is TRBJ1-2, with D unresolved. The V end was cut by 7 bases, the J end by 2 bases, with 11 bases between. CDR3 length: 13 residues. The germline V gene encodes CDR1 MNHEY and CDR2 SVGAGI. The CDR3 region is CASIGYKNYGYTF. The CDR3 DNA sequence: TGTGCCAGCATTGGGTACAAAAACTATGGCTACACCTTC.

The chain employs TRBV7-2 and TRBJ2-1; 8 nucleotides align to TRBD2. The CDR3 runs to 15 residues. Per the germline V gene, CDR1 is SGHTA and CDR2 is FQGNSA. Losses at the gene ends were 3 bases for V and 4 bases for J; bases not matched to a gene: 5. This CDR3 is CASSLRGDPYNEQFF. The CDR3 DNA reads TGTGCCAGCAGCTTGCGGGGGGACCCATACAATGAGCAGTTCTTC.

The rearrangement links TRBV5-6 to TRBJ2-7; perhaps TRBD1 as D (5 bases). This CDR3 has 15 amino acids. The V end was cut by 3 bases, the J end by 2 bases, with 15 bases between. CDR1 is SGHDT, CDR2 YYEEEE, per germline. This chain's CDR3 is CASSSESTDTYEQYF. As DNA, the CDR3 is TGTGCCAGCAGCTCGGAATCGACAGATACCTACGAGCAGTACTTC.

The CDR3 loop reads CASSAGGGRHEQYF. The CDR3 DNA is TGTGCCAGCAGTGCTGGGGGCGGTCGGCACGAGCAGTACTTC. The chain joins TRBV25-1 to TRBJ2-7; D is perhaps TRBD1 (6 bases). The germline V gene encodes CDR1 MGHDK and CDR2 SYGVNS. The ends were cut back, 4 bases at V and 5 bases at J, with 15 bases in the middle. This CDR3 has 14 residues.